The next 12 T cell receptor beta chains were all read from a single sample in a study of beta chain features in type 1 diabetes. Overall study results and limits: The study found moderately but significantly shorter TCRB CDR3s in all four CD4+ subsets of Type 1 diabetes patients.

Of the isolated RNA, all was reverse transcribed, and so the sequenced material was expressed TCRB transcripts. The repertoire was sequenced with immunoSEQ multiplex PCR; TCRdb's copy has only in-frame clones and lacks some. The table shows 300,000 to 350,000 clones, with approximately 12% occurring only once. No antigen has been identified for these receptors. Material: naive CD4+ T cells from blood. These receptors were obtained from a woman aged 18-30 years with type 1 diabetes.

This clone was found a few times. The chain is built from TRBV7-9 and TRBJ2-7; D is uncertain. Germline V CDR1 and CDR2: SEHNR, FQNEAQ (reference sequence). This CDR3 comprises 12 residues. V was clipped by 4 bases and J by 0 bases, with 4 bases between them. The CDR3 spells CASSSVSYEQYF. The DNA for the CDR3 is TGTGCCAGCAGCTCCGTCTCCTACGAGCAGTACTTC.

The chain couples TRBV7-2 to TRBJ2-3; D may be TRBD2 (5 bases). This CDR3 is 16 amino acids long. The V end was cut by 0 bases, the J end by 3 bases, with 13 bases between. CDR1 and CDR2 from the germline V gene are SGHTA and FQGNSA. The chain's CDR3 is CASSLASVGITDTQYF. The DNA for the CDR3 is TGTGCCAGCAGCTTAGCTTCGGTCGGGATAACAGATACGCAGTATTTT.

The sample holds a few counts of this clone. This sequence joins TRBV5-4 and TRBJ2-3; D is uncertain. The CDR3 extends over 14 amino acids. Trimming pared 2 bases from V and 1 base from J, leaving 8 bases between. The germline V gene has CDR1 SGHNT and CDR2 YYREEE (reference sequence). CDR3: CASSFSRGTDTQYF. CDR3 coding DNA: TGTGCCAGCAGCTTCAGTCGGGGCACAGATACGCAGTATTTT.

This clone was counted only a few times. Other DNA sequences in this specimen translate into the identical CDR3. The V gene is TRBV18, the J gene TRBJ2-1; TRBD2 matches 11 bases. This CDR3 is built from 15 residues. CDR1 and CDR2 (germline): KGHSH, LQKENI. J lost 4 bases, V lost 3 bases, and 2 bases had no gene match. The CDR3 region is CASSPGLAAYNEQFF. As DNA, the CDR3 is TGTGCCAGCTCACCGGGACTAGCGGCGTACAATGAGCAGTTCTTC.

This clone was seen a handful of times. The rearrangement links TRBV5-5 to TRBJ2-7; TRBD1 matches at 8 bases. This CDR3 has 15 amino acids. Germline V gene lookup returns CDR1 SGHKS and CDR2 YYEKEE (reference sequence). V lost 3 bases to trimming and J lost 1 base; unmatched junction nucleotides: 6. The DNA for the CDR3 is TGTGCCAGCAGCTCCACGGACAGGGCGTCCTACGAGCAGTACTTC. It codes for CASSSTDRASYEQYF. Looking up the rest from reference TRBV5-5 and TRBJ2-7 gives the full variable domain: DAGVTQSPTHLIKTRGQQVTLRCSPISGHKSVSWYQQVLGQGPQFIFQYYEKEERGRGNFPDRFSARQFPNYSSELNVNALLLGDSALYLCASSSTDRASYEQYFGPGTRLTVT.

CDR3 sequence (DNA): TGTGCCAGCAGCTACCGGAGTGGCGGCACTGAAGCTTTCTTT. It specifies CASSYRSGGTEAFF. This chain connects TRBV7-2 to TRBJ1-1; D call uncertain. The germline CDR1 and CDR2 sequences are SGHTA and FQGNSA. This CDR3 contains 14 residues. V was trimmed by 4 bases and J by 4 bases, leaving 13 bases between them.

This clone was seen more than once but under ten times. The chain is built from TRBV25-1 and TRBJ2-2; no reliable D call. Trimming shortened V by 2 bases and J by 4 bases, and 8 bases separated the two germline ends. The CDR3 has 14 residues. The germline V gene encodes CDR1 MGHDK and CDR2 SYGVNS. The CDR3 DNA reads as TGTGCCAGCAGTGAACCCAGTCCCACCGGGGAGCTGTTTTTT. Translated, it gives CASSEPSPTGELFF.

This clone was observed a few times. The rearrangement joins TRBV9 to TRBJ1-5, with a weak D call TRBD1 (6 bases). The germline CDR1 and CDR2 sequences are SGDLS and YYNGEE. CDR3 length: 14 amino acids. Between the trimmed V and J ends, which lost 4 bases and 4 bases, there was a span of 12 bases. CDR3 in DNA: TGTGCCAGCAGCCCCCGGGACACTAATCAGCCCCAGCATTTT. Residues: CASSPRDTNQPQHF.

The chain is built from TRBV5-1 and TRBJ1-1; 7 positions match TRBD1. CDR1 SGHRS and CDR2 YFSETQ come from the germline V gene. Trimming removed 0 bases from V and 4 bases from J; junction bases left unmatched: 3. The CDR3 has 14 residues. The DNA for the CDR3 is TGCGCCAGCAGCTTGGGACAGGGAGGCACTGAAGCTTTCTTT. Translation gives CASSLGQGGTEAFF.

The chain links TRBV20-1 to TRBJ1-3, with D hard to call. Trimming cost V 3 bases and J 4 bases, with 4 bases left between them. Germline-derived CDR1 and CDR2 are DFQATT and SNEGSKA (reference sequence). The CDR3 is 11 residues long. DNA of the CDR3: TGCAGTGCTAGTCCGGGAAACACCATATATTTT. Its protein is CSASPGNTIYF.

V usage is TRBV19 and J usage is TRBJ2-3; TRBD1 agrees at 9 bases. V gave up 5 bases and J gave up 2 bases; unmatched junction bases: 5. The CDR3 has 15 residues. The germline CDR1 and CDR2 sequences are LNHDA and SQIVND (reference sequence). CDR3 in DNA: TGTGCCAGTAGTCTAAGGACAGGGGCCACAGATACGCAGTATTTT. Its translation is CASSLRTGATDTQYF.

The V gene is TRBV4-1, the J gene TRBJ2-3, with 7 bases aligning to TRBD2. With 1 base clipped from V and 7 bases from J, the junction kept 11 bases outside the gene matches. Germline values: CDR1 MGHRA, CDR2 YSYEKL. The CDR3 runs 16 residues. For the CDR3, the DNA is TGCGCCAGCAGCCAAGTAGGCGACGGGAGGATAAATACGCAGTATTTT. Its translation: CASSQVGDGRINTQYF.